The 8 T cell receptor beta chains below were found in one sample sequenced in a study of cytomegalovirus exposure and HLA in healthy donors. The PCR employed 60 Vbeta primers together with 13 Jbeta primers. Method: immunoSEQ multiplex PCR; TCRdb's copy keeps in-frame clones and lacks some. Among about 140,000 clones, approximately 70% were seen once, and the ten largest hold approximately 1.6%. Specimen: PBMCs. These receptors were collected from a woman in her twenties or thirties in good health and CMV-seronegative.

The gene calls are TRBV7-9 and TRBJ2-2; the D gene is possibly TRBD2 (7 bases). V was shortened by 5 bases and J by 0 bases, with 22 bases between the two germline ends. This CDR3 is 19 amino acids long. Per germline, CDR1 SEHNR and CDR2 FQNEAQ (reference sequence). CDR3 amino acids: CASSRGRGTSPANTGELFF. The DNA of the CDR3 is TGTGCCAGCAGCCGGGGGAGGGGGACATCCCCCGCGAACACCGGGGAGCTGTTTTTT.

This chain joins TRBV6-1 and TRBJ1-2; D is uncertain. This CDR3 has 14 amino acids. CDR1 is MNHNS, CDR2 SASEGT, per germline. V shed 4 bases and J shed 6 bases, with 15 bases lying between them. The CDR3 here is CASSATQTIHGYTF. CDR3 coding DNA: TGTGCCAGCAGTGCCACACAGACCATTCATGGCTACACCTTC.

The rearrangement links TRBV9 to TRBJ2-5; TRBD2 matches 7 bases. Germline CDR1 reads SGDLS; CDR2 reads YYNGEE. The trim removed 4 bases at V and 1 base at J, leaving 7 bases unmatched. This CDR3 has 15 amino acids. CDR3 in amino acids: CASSQNGRIQETQYF. In DNA form, the CDR3 reads TGTGCCAGCAGCCAAAACGGGAGGATCCAAGAGACCCAGTACTTC. The full variable domain, in which reference TRBV9 and TRBJ2-5 provide the parts outside the CDR3, is DSGVTQTPKHLITATGQRVTLRCSPRSGDLSVYWYQQSLDQGLQFLIQYYNGEERAKGNILERFSAQQFPDLHSELNLSSLELGDSALYFCASSQNGRIQETQYFGPGTRLLVL.

V gene TRBV2 combines with J gene TRBJ2-7, with D possibly matching TRBD1 (7 bases). V lost 3 bases and J lost 8, with 14 bases in between. This CDR3 has 13 amino acids. Germline CDR1 and CDR2: SNHLY and FYNNEI. The CDR3 DNA reads TGTGCCAGCAGTGACGGGACAGCGGGTAAGCAGTACTTC. The encoded protein is CASSDGTAGKQYF.

J is TRBJ2-3 and V is TRBV4-2, with 8 bases that match TRBD1. Per the germline V gene, CDR1 is LGHNA and CDR2 is YNFKEQ. This CDR3 comprises 18 residues. Losses at the gene ends were 2 bases for V and 2 bases for J; bases not matched to a gene: 12. The CDR3 region is CASSQRNIGTGPTDTQYF. The CDR3 DNA follows: TGTGCCAGCAGCCAAAGGAACATTGGGACAGGACCCACAGATACGCAGTATTTT.

The rearrangement uses TRBV5-4 and TRBJ2-3; D gene uncertain. The CDR3 sequence is 13 residues long. V gave up 4 bases and J gave up 4 bases, with 10 bases separating them. CDR1 and CDR2 (germline): SGHNT, YYREEE (reference sequence). The CDR3 loop is CASSPEYADTQYF. The CDR3 DNA follows: TGTGCCAGCAGCCCGGAGTACGCAGATACGCAGTATTTT.

CDR3 in amino acids: CASTVTGTRNEQFF. The CDR3 bases are TGTGCCAGCACCGTGACCGGGACTAGGAATGAGCAGTTCTTC. This chain joins TRBV7-2 and TRBJ2-1; 8 bases are shared with TRBD2. Germline V lookup: CDR1 SGHTA, CDR2 FQGNSA. Trimming cost V 7 bases and J 7 bases; bases outside gene matches: 9. The CDR3 totals 14 residues.

The rearrangement links TRBV28 to TRBJ2-2; D call uncertain. CDR3 length: 13 residues. V was clipped by 8 bases and J by 1 base, with 8 bases between them. CDR1 MDHEN and CDR2 SYDVKM come from the germline V gene. The CDR3 sequence is CASGFLNTGELFF. The CDR3 DNA sequence: TGTGCCAGCGGCTTCTTGAACACCGGGGAGCTGTTTTTT. Full variable domain (rest looked up from reference TRBV28 and TRBJ2-2): DVKVTQSSRYLVKRTGEKVFLECVQDMDHENMFWYRQDPGLGLRLIYFSYDVKMKEKGDIPEGYSVSREKKERFSLILESASTNQTSMYLCASGFLNTGELFFGEGSRLTVL.